This T cell receptor beta chain comes out of a study of T cells in Graves' hyperthyroidism and ophthalmopathy. There were TCR beta CDR3 regions amplified from RNA transcripts. Primed by the HTBI set, a first-round RT-PCR was run on the TCR CDR3. MiXCR, run by TCRdb on the multiplex PCR reads, gives a single entry per CDR3 protein. The data hold about 500,000 distinct CDR3 sequences, with roughly 17% observed a single time. This clonotype was detected ten times or more. The CDR3 is 14 amino acids. V lost 4 bases to trimming and J lost 0 bases; unmatched junction nucleotides: 3. Germline V gene sequence: CDR1 SGHTA, CDR2 FQGNSA.

V gene TRBV7-2 combines with J gene TRBJ2-7; 7 bases agree with TRBD2. The sample taken for sequencing was blood. This sequence originates from a woman between 18 and 30 years old with Graves' ophthalmopathy. CDR3 coding DNA: TGTGCCAGCAGCTCTCTAGCGGACTCCTACGAGCAGTACTTC. Residues: CASSSLADSYEQYF.